The present T cell receptor beta chain was sequenced within a study of blood T cell repertoires in COVID-19. The wider study: Acute and convalescent COVID-19 specimens originated in the United States, Italy and Spain.

Original handling: The authors estimated nucleated cell counts from reference gene primer amplification. The protocol was immunoSEQ multiplex PCR, while the TCRdb copy is restricted to in-frame clones and leaves out a portion. V, J and clone size were drawn from that table, and D and trimming were deduced from the DNA. This table has 340,000 or so clones, around 86% appearing once. The CDR3 contains 14 residues. V was clipped by 3 bases and J by 9 bases, with 15 bases between them. Germline CDR1 is LNHDA and CDR2 is SQIVND (reference sequence). The chain employs TRBV19 and TRBJ2-1; D perhaps matches TRBD2 (6 bases). Sequencing used peripheral blood. The sequence was obtained from a man between 45 and 60 years old with active or convalescent COVID-19. The CDR3 spells CASSMTGGVSEQFF. CDR3 coding DNA: TGTGCCAGTAGTATGACTGGCGGGGTCAGTGAGCAGTTCTTC.